Listed below are T cell receptor beta chains from one sample, sequenced in a study of cytomegalovirus exposure and HLA in healthy donors. Clones were read by immunoSEQ multiplex PCR, and TCRdb kept only the in-frame ones, dropping some. The sample yields more than 85,000 clones, approximately 84% seen once. Input material: PBMCs. The receptors come from a man aged 40-55 years in good health and CMV-seronegative. CDR3s include the opening cysteine and the closing phenylalanine or tryptophan. D genes are given only for firm matches. Some rows mark clone size as missing; the rest say once, few, many or name a class of expanded clone.

size | J | V | D | CDR3 | DNA
once | TRBJ1-2 | TRBV5-4 | NA | CASSPLREYGYTF | TGTGCCAGCAGCCCATTGCGGGAGTATGGCTACACCTTC
NA | TRBJ2-7 | TRBV5-1 | TRBD1 | CASSTTPGTGAGEQYF | TGCGCCAGCAGCACCACCCCCGGGACAGGGGCTGGAGAGCAGTACTTC
NA | TRBJ2-3 | TRBV19 | NA | CASRRGGRAGTDTQYF | TGTGCCAGTAGGAGGGGGGGCAGGGCAGGCACAGATACGCAGTATTTT
once | TRBJ2-1 | TRBV6-6 | TRBD2 | CASSNLLAGGYNEQFF | TGTGCCAGCAGCAATCTTTTAGCGGGGGGCTACAATGAGCAGTTCTTC
NA | TRBJ1-5 | TRBV19 | NA | CASRDGNQPQHF | TGTGCCAGCAGGGATGGAAATCAGCCCCAGCATTTT
NA | TRBJ1-2 | TRBV27 | NA | CASSLSRSGSYGYTF | TGTGCCAGCAGTTTATCTCGATCCGGGAGCTATGGCTACACCTTC
NA | TRBJ2-3 | TRBV4-1 | TRBD1 | CASSPRGQGIADTQYF | TGCGCCAGCAGCCCCCGGGGACAGGGGATCGCAGATACGCAGTATTTT
NA | TRBJ1-2 | TRBV29-1 | NA | CSVSLGNYGYTF | TGCAGCGTTTCGCTGGGCAACTATGGCTACACCTTC
NA | TRBJ2-2 | TRBV30 | TRBD2 | CAWSSGVNTGELFF | TGTGCCTGGAGTAGCGGGGTGAACACCGGGGAGCTGTTTTTT
NA | TRBJ1-5 | TRBV28 | TRBD1 | CASSPQTGRGNQPQHF | TGTGCCAGCAGTCCACAGACAGGGCGGGGCAATCAGCCCCAGCATTTT
NA | TRBJ1-5 | TRBV5-1 | NA | CASSLDGNQPQHF | TGCGCCAGCAGCTTGGACGGGAATCAGCCCCAGCATTTT
NA | TRBJ2-3 | TRBV5-6 | NA | CASGDISTDTQYF | TGTGCCAGCGGGGACATAAGCACAGATACGCAGTATTTT
NA | TRBJ2-3 | TRBV9 | NA | CASSVGVAGTDTQYF | TGTGCCAGCAGCGTAGGGGTAGCGGGCACAGATACGCAGTATTTT
NA | TRBJ1-6 | TRBV9 | NA | CASKQGPSYNSPLHF | TGTGCCAGCAAGCAGGGGCCCTCCTATAATTCACCCCTCCACTTT
NA | TRBJ2-5 | TRBV6-5 | TRBD1 | CASSLGQGKEQYF | TGTGCCAGCAGTCTTGGACAGGGGAAGGAACAGTACTTC
NA | TRBJ2-5 | TRBV5-4 | TRBD2 | CASSSIGRAETQYF | TGTGCCAGCAGCTCCATAGGGAGGGCGGAGACCCAGTACTTC
NA | TRBJ2-7 | TRBV19 | TRBD1 | CASSTRQGSYEQYF | TGTGCCAGTAGCACTAGACAGGGCTCCTACGAGCAGTACTTC
few | TRBJ1-4 | TRBV7-2 | NA | CASSLAGAGNEKLFF | TGTGCCAGCAGCTTAGCGGGGGCTGGGAATGAAAAACTGTTTTTT
NA | TRBJ1-5 | TRBV15 | NA | CATSRVDRGVDQPQHF | TGTGCCACCAGCAGAGTCGACAGAGGAGTCGATCAGCCCCAGCATTTT
NA | TRBJ2-1 | TRBV29-1 | NA | CSVSRVSNEQFF | TGCAGCGTTTCGAGGGTCTCCAATGAGCAGTTCTTC
once | TRBJ1-4 | TRBV7-2 | TRBD1 | CASSGRQGSNEKLFF | TGTGCCAGCAGCGGAAGACAGGGTTCTAATGAAAAACTGTTTTTT
NA | TRBJ1-3 | TRBV6-5 | TRBD1 | CASSYTRGAGNTIYF | TGTGCCAGCAGTTATACCAGGGGGGCTGGAAACACCATATATTTT
NA | TRBJ2-1 | TRBV13 | TRBD2 | CASSLLTSGANEQFF | TGTGCCAGCAGCTTGTTGACTAGCGGGGCCAATGAGCAGTTCTTC
NA | TRBJ1-1 | TRBV5-5 | TRBD1 | CASSRNRDRLVGAFF | TGTGCCAGCAGCAGAAACCGGGACAGGTTGGTTGGTGCTTTCTTT
NA | TRBJ1-6 | TRBV28 | NA | CASSSSSPLHF | TGTGCCAGCAGTTCCAGTTCACCCCTCCACTTT
NA | TRBJ1-1 | TRBV7-9 | NA | CASSSPLNTEAFF | TGTGCCAGCAGCTCCCCTTTGAACACTGAAGCTTTCTTT
NA | TRBJ2-1 | TRBV5-1 | NA | CASSLRGSEQFF | TGCGCCAGCAGCTTGAGGGGCAGTGAGCAGTTCTTC
NA | TRBJ1-3 | TRBV6-1 | NA | CASSEKRQASGNTIYF | TGTGCCAGCAGTGAAAAGCGACAGGCCTCCGGAAACACCATATATTTT
NA | TRBJ1-6 | TRBV5-1 | TRBD1 | CASSDFSGGANNSPLHF | TGCGCCAGCAGCGATTTTTCAGGGGGCGCAAATAATTCACCCCTCCACTTT
NA | TRBJ2-3 | TRBV30 | NA | CAWNRADTQYF | TGTGCCTGGAACAGGGCAGATACGCAGTATTTT
NA | TRBJ2-7 | TRBV5-4 | NA | CASSLSLERTHEQYF | TGTGCCAGCAGCTTGAGTCTAGAGAGAACTCACGAGCAGTACTTC
NA | TRBJ1-2 | TRBV5-1 | NA | CASSLGTAHGYTF | TGCGCCAGCAGCTTGGGAACAGCCCATGGCTACACCTTC
NA | TRBJ1-1 | TRBV7-8 | NA | CASSLYRDTEAFF | TGTGCCAGCAGCTTATACAGGGACACTGAAGCTTTCTTT